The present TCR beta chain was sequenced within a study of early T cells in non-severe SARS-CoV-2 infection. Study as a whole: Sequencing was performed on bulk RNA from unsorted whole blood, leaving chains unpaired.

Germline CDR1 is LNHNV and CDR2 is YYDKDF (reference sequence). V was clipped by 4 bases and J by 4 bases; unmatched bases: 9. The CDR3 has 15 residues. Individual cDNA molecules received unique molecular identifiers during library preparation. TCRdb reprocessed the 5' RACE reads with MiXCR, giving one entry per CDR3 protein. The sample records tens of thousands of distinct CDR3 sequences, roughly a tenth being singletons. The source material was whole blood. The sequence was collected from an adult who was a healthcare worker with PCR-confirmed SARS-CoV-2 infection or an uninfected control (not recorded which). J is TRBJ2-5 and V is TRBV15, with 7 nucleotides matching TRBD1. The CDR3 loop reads CATSKNDRAAETQYF. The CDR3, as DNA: TGTGCCACCAGCAAAAACGACAGGGCGGCAGAGACCCAGTACTTC.